Each of the 24 T cell receptor beta chains below was sequenced from the same sample in a study of beta chain features in type 1 diabetes. Study-wide results and limits: TCRB CDR3 length was moderately but significantly reduced in all four CD4+ subsets of Type 1 diabetes patients.

Their antigens are not known. As every portion of the isolated RNA was reverse transcribed, the sequencing read expressed TCRB transcripts. Libraries were prepared by immunoSEQ multiplex PCR; TCRdb keeps only in-frame clonotypes and omits some of them. In the table there are roughly 340,000 clones, about 14% of which are singletons. Sequenced input: naive CD4+ T cells from blood. The receptors come from a woman between 18 and 30 years old with type 1 diabetes.

The chain couples TRBV6-6 to TRBJ2-7; D remains unclear. The length of the CDR3 is 13 residues. Per germline, CDR1 MNHNY and CDR2 SVGAGI (reference sequence). V shed 4 bases and J shed 9 bases, with 16 bases lying between them. Here the CDR3 DNA reads TGTGCCAGCAGTTCACAACGCTTGGGCACGCAGTACGTC. Its translation is CASSSQRLGTQYV.

V is TRBV11-2 and J is TRBJ1-5; a possible D gene is TRBD1 (5 bases). This CDR3 is 14 amino acids long. V was clipped by 0 bases and J by 6 bases, with 9 bases between them. Germline V gene lookup returns CDR1 SGHAT and CDR2 FQNNGV. This CDR3 reads CASSLEGGSQPQHF. DNA of the CDR3: TGTGCCAGCAGCTTAGAGGGGGGGAGTCAGCCCCAGCATTTT.

This clone was picked up a small number of times. The chain has TRBV7-6 and TRBJ2-5; 9 positions match TRBD1. V lost 4 bases and J lost 5; bases outside the gene matches: 5. Germline V lookup: CDR1 SGHVS, CDR2 FNYEAQ. The CDR3 spans 14 residues. CDR3 sequence (DNA): TGTGCCAGCAGCTCGACGGGACAGGGTGAGACCCAGTACTTC. Its protein product is CASSSTGQGETQYF.

V and J are TRBV10-3 and TRBJ1-1; TRBD1 is a possible D gene (5 bases). Deletions cut 7 bases from V and 9 bases from J, with 18 bases between. This CDR3 is 13 amino acids long. Germline V CDR1 and CDR2: ENHRY, SYGVKD. CDR3: CAITTGSQVQAFF. CDR3 in DNA: TGTGCCATCACTACAGGTTCCCAGGTGCAAGCTTTCTTT.

Written as DNA, the CDR3 is TGTGCCAGCAGCACCAGGACTAGCGGGACTAACTACAATGAGCAGTTCTTC. It encodes CASSTRTSGTNYNEQFF. The rearrangement joins TRBV13 to TRBJ2-1; 12 nucleotides align to TRBD2. The CDR3 extends over 17 amino acids. From germline, CDR1 is PRHDT and CDR2 FYEKMQ (reference sequence). V lost 5 bases, J lost 3 bases, and 8 bases stayed unmatched.

The CDR3 DNA is TGCGCCAGCAGCTTGGTCCCTAGTACCGAGCAGTACTTC. Its translation is CASSLVPSTEQYF. The V gene is TRBV5-1, the J gene TRBJ2-7; D remains unclear. Trimming took 0 bases from V and 6 from J, leaving 10 bases between them. This CDR3 comprises 13 residues. In germline, CDR1 is SGHRS, CDR2 YFSETQ. Looking up the rest from reference TRBV5-1 and TRBJ2-7 gives the full variable domain: KAGVTQTPRYLIKTRGQQVTLSCSPISGHRSVSWYQQTPGQGLQFLFEYFSETQRNKGNFPGRFSGRQFSNSRSEMNVSTLELGDSALYLCASSLVPSTEQYFGPGTRLTVT.

This clone has just a few counts. The rearrangement uses TRBV6-5 and TRBJ1-1, with 7 bases matching TRBD1. This CDR3 is built from 15 residues. Trimming cost V 2 bases and J 1 base; bases outside gene matches: 4. Per germline, CDR1 MNHEY and CDR2 SVGAGI. CDR3 residues: CASSYGSGGNTEAFF. The CDR3 nucleotides read TGTGCCAGCAGTTACGGTTCAGGGGGGAACACTGAAGCTTTCTTT.

V gene TRBV6-6 combines with J gene TRBJ2-5; 7 bases agree with TRBD1. Trimming at V came to 6 bases and at J to 5 bases, leaving 12 bases not matched to a gene. Germline V gene lookup returns CDR1 MNHNY and CDR2 SVGAGI (reference sequence). The CDR3 length is 15 residues. The DNA for the CDR3 is TGTGCCAGCAGCACTGGACAGGCCACTACCGAGACCCAGTACTTC. It yields the protein CASSTGQATTETQYF.

A few counts support this clone. The chain carries TRBV10-3 and TRBJ2-3; the match to TRBD1 covers 9 bases. This CDR3 region has 14 residues. V trimming: 8 bases; J trimming: 4 bases; junction bases outside the gene matches: 7. From germline, CDR1 is ENHRY and CDR2 SYGVKD. As DNA, the CDR3 is TGTGCCATCCTGGCACAGGGGGCTTCAGATACGCAGTATTTT. Protein: CAILAQGASDTQYF.

The chain is built from TRBV18 and TRBJ2-1, with 15 bases identical to TRBD2. This CDR3 contains 16 residues. Looked up from germline, CDR1 is KGHSH and CDR2 is LQKENI. V was clipped by 3 bases and J by 7 bases; unmatched bases: 4. As DNA, the CDR3 is TGTGCCAGCTCACCGCGGACTAGCGGGAGGGTGAATGAGCAGTTCTTC. Its translation is CASSPRTSGRVNEQFF.

This clone has more than one count but fewer than ten. The chain joins TRBV9 to TRBJ1-1; tentatively, D is TRBD1 (6 bases). The CDR3 is 15 amino acids. The germline gives CDR1 SGDLS, CDR2 YYNGEE. The ends were cut back, 0 bases at V and 2 bases at J, with 11 bases in the middle. As DNA, the CDR3 is TGTGCCAGCAGCGTAGCTTCAGGGGCCAACACTGAAGCTTTCTTT. Translating gives CASSVASGANTEAFF.

The gene calls are TRBV20-1 and TRBJ2-7; D is uncertain. The germline V gene encodes CDR1 DFQATT and CDR2 SNEGSKA (reference sequence). V was clipped by 5 bases and J by 6 bases, with 11 bases between them. The CDR3 consists of 11 residues. DNA of the CDR3: TGCAGTGCTTGGCTCGCAGGCGAGCAGTACGTC. Translating it yields CSAWLAGEQYV.

This clone was counted between two and nine times. This chain links TRBV5-1 with TRBJ1-1; D ambiguous. Looked up from germline, CDR1 is SGHRS and CDR2 is YFSETQ. Between the trimmed V and J ends, which lost 0 bases and 5 bases, there was a span of 11 bases. CDR3 length: 14 amino acids. CDR3: CASSLGPGRTEAFF. CDR3 coding DNA: TGCGCCAGCAGCTTGGGTCCGGGAAGGACTGAAGCTTTCTTT.

This clone was picked up a small number of times. The chain carries TRBV5-1 and TRBJ1-1; D not resolved. V was shortened by 1 base and J by 1 base, with 5 bases between the two germline ends. Germline assignment: CDR1 SGHRS and CDR2 YFSETQ. CDR3 length: 13 amino acids. CDR3 in amino acids: CASSLTRNTEAFF. The CDR3 DNA reads TGCGCCAGCAGCTTGACCAGGAACACTGAAGCTTTCTTT.

This clone was recorded a few times. The genes are TRBV20-1 and TRBJ1-2, with a possible D match to TRBD1 (5 bases). Looked up from germline, CDR1 is DFQATT and CDR2 is SNEGSKA (reference sequence). Deletions cut 3 bases from V and 8 bases from J, with 10 bases between. The CDR3 has 11 residues. CDR3 loop: CSASRRGGYTF. The CDR3 bases are TGCAGTGCTAGTCGGCGGGGGGGCTACACCTTC.

This clone was picked up a small number of times. This chain uses TRBV5-4 with TRBJ2-7; D is possibly TRBD1 (5 bases). V lost 5 bases and J 3 bases, leaving 9 bases between the germline ends. The CDR3 loop spans 12 amino acids. Per germline, CDR1 SGHNT and CDR2 YYREEE (reference sequence). The CDR3 protein is CASRADSYEQYF. CDR3 nucleotides: TGTGCCAGCAGGGCTGACAGCTACGAGCAGTACTTC.

This clone has just a few counts. The chain couples TRBV7-3 to TRBJ1-5, with D perhaps matching TRBD1 (5 bases). In germline, CDR1 is SGHTA, CDR2 FQGTGA. V shed 11 bases and J shed 3 bases, with 14 bases lying between them. The CDR3 loop spans 13 amino acids. The CDR3 here is CAPLTGSNQPQHF. The CDR3 DNA is TGTGCCCCCTTAACAGGATCCAATCAGCCCCAGCATTTT.

This clone has only a few counts. The genes are TRBV30 and TRBJ2-3; 11 bases match TRBD2. The CDR3 spans 13 residues. V lost 7 bases and J lost 4; bases outside the gene matches: 4. Germline CDR1 and CDR2: GTSNPN and SVGIG (reference sequence). Here the CDR3 reads CASGTSGADTQYF. CDR3 DNA: TGTGCCTCCGGGACTAGCGGTGCAGATACGCAGTATTTT.

The chain recombines TRBV11-3 with TRBJ2-1; 8 bases are shared with TRBD1. The germline V gene has CDR1 SGHNT and CDR2 YENEEA. The CDR3 is 15 residues long. With 7 bases clipped from V and 2 bases from J, the junction kept 7 bases outside the gene matches. CDR3 nucleotide sequence: TGTGCCAGCACTGGGACAGGTTCTACCTACAATGAGCAGTTCTTC. This sequence encodes CASTGTGSTYNEQFF.

The genes are TRBV2 and TRBJ2-3; D gene uncertain. Germline lookup yields CDR1 SNHLY and CDR2 FYNNEI. This CDR3 comprises 13 residues. Trimming shortened V by 0 bases and J by 9 bases, and 10 bases separated the two germline ends. In DNA form, the CDR3 reads TGTGCCAGCAGTGAAGCGGCTAGTGGAACGCAGTATTTT. Translating gives CASSEAASGTQYF. The full variable domain, with the rest looked up from reference TRBV2 and TRBJ2-3, is EPEVTQTPSHQVTQMGQEVILRCVPISNHLYFYWYRQILGQKVEFLVSFYNNEISEKSEIFDDQFSVERPDGSNFTLKIRSTKLEDSAMYFCASSEAASGTQYFGPGTRLTVL.

The chain couples TRBV27 to TRBJ1-2, with D possibly TRBD1 on 6 matching bases. Germline values: CDR1 MNHEY, CDR2 SMNVEV (reference sequence). Trimming took off 2 bases at V and 7 bases at J, with 23 bases between the two ends. This CDR3 is built from 17 residues. The CDR3 loop is CASSLVRGTRSVGGYTF. The CDR3 region has the DNA TGTGCCAGCAGTTTAGTCAGGGGTACCCGGTCGGTCGGTGGCTACACCTTC.

This clone was seen a handful of times. This chain uses TRBV29-1 with TRBJ1-5; D possibly corresponds to TRBD1 (6 bases). CDR3 size: 12 residues. Germline V CDR1 and CDR2: SQVTM, ANQGSEA. V lost 4 bases to trimming and J lost 7 bases, with 11 bases between them. CDR3 nucleotide sequence: TGCAGCGTTGGTAGCAGGGGACAGCCCCAGCATTTT. As protein: CSVGSRGQPQHF.

A few counts support this clone. The chain carries TRBV27 and TRBJ2-5; 9 positions match TRBD2. The length of the CDR3 is 17 residues. Germline lookup yields CDR1 MNHEY and CDR2 SMNVEV (reference sequence). Germline trimming cut 6 bases from V and 2 bases from J; bases unmatched to any gene: 13. DNA of the CDR3: TGTGCCAGCAGCTTAGTCCAGGGCGGGAGGGGGCAAGAGACCCAGTACTTC. As protein: CASSLVQGGRGQETQYF.

The V call is TRBV5-1, the J call TRBJ2-2; 10 bases map to TRBD2. After removal of 1 base from V and 14 bases from J, the junction contained 11 bases not matched to a gene. This CDR3 region has 15 residues. Germline lookup yields CDR1 SGHRS and CDR2 YFSETQ. CDR3 coding DNA: TGCGCCAGCAGCTTGCTCCGGCTAGCGGGAGTAGAACTGTTTTTT. Its translation is CASSLLRLAGVELFF.